This entry describes one T cell receptor (beta chain). Its antigen is not known. CD8+ and CD4+ T cells from blood underwent TCR beta sequencing, which was carried out in a high-throughput format. Negative magnetic isolation gave CD8+ and CD4+ cells; FACS enriched CD8+ TEMRA. RNA totalling roughly 0.5 to 1 ug underwent reverse transcription with random hexamers. One entry per CDR3 protein, called by TCRdb with MiXCR from the immunoSEQ multiplex PCR reads. The table lists 150,000 or so distinct CDR3 sequences, about 93% of them singletons, with 0.11% to 0.15% in the top ten. This sample is drawn from a study of CD8 T cells in Susac syndrome. Regarding the study as a whole: The study recognized that the number of individuals in its TCR sequencing and HLA analysis was relatively small.

The sample taken for sequencing was CD4+ T cells from PBMCs. This TCR came from a human donor in good health.

The CDR3 here is CASTRGQGGGYTF. The CDR3 DNA reads as TGTGCCAGCACCAGGGGACAAGGCGGTGGCTACACCTTC. The chain joins TRBV12-3 or TRBV12-4 to TRBJ1-2; D possibly corresponds to TRBD1 (6 bases). This CDR3 is 13 amino acids long. V was clipped by 7 bases and J by 7 bases, with 16 bases between them.